This section outlines one TCR beta chain sequence together with its context. An end of the junction differs from the germline gene, which may be a read error. For TCRbeta, the library was prepared with unique molecular identifiers. Each CDR3 protein gets one entry after TCRdb re-called the PCR reads with MiXCR. Found here are approximately 230,000 distinct CDR3 sequences, 20% to 30% of them singletons; the top ten hold more than 4.5%. The CDR3 is 17 residues long. CDR1 SQVTM and CDR2 ANQGSEA come from the germline V gene. The record originates from a study of T-cell reconstitution after alpha-beta-depleted transplantation in children.

Specimen: PBMCs, mostly from graft donor cells, collected 360 days after TCRalphabeta/CD19-depleted stem cell transplant. This chain joins TRBV29-1 and TRBJ1-4; TRBD1 aligns across 7 bases. The sequence was obtained from a female patient aged 2-10 years who had a stem cell transplant for congenital amegakaryocytic thrombocytopenia, so the T cells may come from the graft donor. DNA of the CDR3: TGCAGCGTTGAAGCCGGGGGGGGATACAGGGGATTTGAAAAACTTTTTTTT. Residues: CSVEAGGGYRGFEKLFF.